This T cell receptor beta chain was documented in a study of cytomegalovirus exposure and HLA in healthy donors. Germline V CDR1 and CDR2: SGDLS, YYNGEE. The CDR3 is made up of 16 amino acids. After removal of 3 bases from V and 2 bases from J, the junction contained 5 bases not matched to a gene. The method was immunoSEQ multiplex PCR; TCRdb's version includes in-frame clones alone and lacks a portion of them. The top ten clones hold about 9.4% of a sample with roughly 150,000 clones, approximately 88% of them seen once. Sequencing was done on a sample of PBMCs. This clonotype originated in a man aged 25 to 40 in good health and CMV-seropositive. V is TRBV9 and J is TRBJ2-5; 12 bases map to TRBD2. The CDR3 protein is CASSAGTSGPQETQYF. DNA of the CDR3: TGTGCCAGCAGCGCCGGGACTAGCGGGCCGCAAGAGACCCAGTACTTC.